This T cell receptor (beta chain) was found in a study of cytomegalovirus exposure and HLA in healthy donors. Primers for the PCR totalled 60 Vbeta and 13 Jbeta. Profiled with immunoSEQ multiplex PCR; TCRdb holds only in-frame clones, not every one. The table lists under 140,000 clones, 78% of them singletons, with roughly 1.3% in the top ten. Trimming pared 7 bases from V and 8 bases from J, leaving 10 bases between. The CDR3 consists of 10 residues. Germline loops: CDR1 SQVTM, CDR2 ANQGSEA. The sequence derives from a woman aged 25 to 39 in good health and CMV-seronegative. The material sequenced was PBMCs. The chain recombines TRBV29-1 with TRBJ2-3, with D possibly being TRBD2 (5 bases). CDR3 sequence (DNA): TGCAGCGCATCAAGCGGTACGCAGTATTTT. This encodes CSASSGTQYF.